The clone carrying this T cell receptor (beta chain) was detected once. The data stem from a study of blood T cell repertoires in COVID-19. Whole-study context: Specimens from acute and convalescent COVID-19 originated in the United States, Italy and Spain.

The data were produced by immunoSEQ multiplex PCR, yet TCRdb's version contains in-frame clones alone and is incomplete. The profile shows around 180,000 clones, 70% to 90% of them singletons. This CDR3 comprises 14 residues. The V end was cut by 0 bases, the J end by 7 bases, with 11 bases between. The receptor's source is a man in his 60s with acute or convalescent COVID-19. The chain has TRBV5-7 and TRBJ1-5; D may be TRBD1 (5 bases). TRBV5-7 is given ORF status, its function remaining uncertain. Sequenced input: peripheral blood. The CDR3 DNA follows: TGTGCCAGCAGCTTGGCCGGGGGGGGGCAGCCCCAGCATTTT. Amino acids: CASSLAGGGQPQHF.